Listed here are 21 T cell receptor beta chains from one sample, sequenced in a study of blood T cell repertoires in COVID-19. TCRdb's table, derived via immunoSEQ multiplex PCR, lists solely in-frame clones and lacks some. The sample carries approximately 300,000 clones, more than 80% recorded once. The sample consisted of peripheral blood. These receptors were taken from a man aged 18 to 29 who had recovered from COVID-19.

This rearrangement joins TRBV18 to TRBJ2-3, with D maybe TRBD1 (5 bases). The CDR3 runs 14 residues. The V gene's germline CDR1 is KGHSH and CDR2 LQKENI. V lost 4 bases and J 0 bases, leaving 8 bases between the germline ends. The CDR3 loop reads CASSLTASTDTQYF. The CDR3 DNA follows: TGTGCCAGCTCACTGACAGCGAGCACAGATACGCAGTATTTT.

The chain employs TRBV5-4 and TRBJ2-1; 9 bases are a match to TRBD2. V lost 4 bases to trimming and J lost 7 bases; unmatched junction nucleotides: 9. Per germline, CDR1 SGHNT and CDR2 YYREEE (reference sequence). The CDR3 spans 15 residues. The CDR3 DNA is TGTGCCAGCAGCCCGGGTTTAGCGGGAGTAAATGAGCAGTTCTTC. Its translation is CASSPGLAGVNEQFF.

This rearrangement joins TRBV2 to TRBJ2-3, with D possibly matching TRBD1 (6 bases). The CDR3 has 14 amino acids. V was clipped by 1 base and J by 4 bases, with 9 bases between them. In germline, CDR1 is SNHLY, CDR2 FYNNEI. CDR3 residues: CASSEGDTPDTQYF. The CDR3 coding sequence is TGTGCCAGCAGTGAAGGGGACACTCCAGATACGCAGTATTTT.

The chain has TRBV7-7 and TRBJ2-1; 8 positions match TRBD1. J lost 2 bases, V lost 5 bases, and 5 bases had no gene match. The CDR3 has 15 residues. The germline CDR1 and CDR2 sequences are SSHAT and FNYEAQ (reference sequence). The CDR3 DNA reads as TGTGCCAGCAGCACGGGACAGGCCGCCTACAATGAGCAGTTCTTC. Translated: CASSTGQAAYNEQFF.

This clone has a single count. This rearrangement joins TRBV7-9 to TRBJ1-1, with unresolved D. The V and J ends lost 3 bases and 5 bases respectively, with 7 bases between them. This CDR3 is built from 12 residues. Germline loops: CDR1 SEHNR, CDR2 FQNEAQ (reference sequence). CDR3 amino acids: CASSFHRTEAFF. CDR3 DNA sequence: TGTGCCAGCAGCTTCCACAGAACTGAAGCTTTCTTT. The variable domain in full, completed from reference TRBV7-9 and TRBJ1-1, reads DTGVSQNPRHKITKRGQNVTFRCDPISEHNRLYWYRQTLGQGPEFLTYFQNEAQLEKSRLLSDRFSAERPKGSFSTLEIQRTEQGDSAMYLCASSFHRTEAFFGQGTRLTVV.

The chain is built from TRBV3-1 (or the pseudogene TRBV3-2) and TRBJ1-1, with 8 bases identical to TRBD1. Trimming took 8 bases from V and 4 from J; bases not matched to a gene: 0. Germline CDR1 and CDR2: LGHDT and YNNKEL (reference sequence). The CDR3 extends over 11 amino acids. CDR3 loop: CASGQGTEAFF. The CDR3 region has the DNA TGTGCCAGCGGACAGGGCACTGAAGCTTTCTTT.

The CDR3: CASSALSGGPDETQYF. The CDR3 DNA is TGTGCCAGCAGCGCCCTTAGCGGGGGGCCGGACGAGACCCAGTACTTC. The chain uses TRBV9 and TRBJ2-5, with 10 bases identical to TRBD2. J lost 5 bases, V lost 3 bases, and 10 bases had no gene match. This CDR3 has 16 residues. CDR1 SGDLS and CDR2 YYNGEE come from the germline V gene.

This clone was detected a few times. The gene calls are TRBV2 and TRBJ1-1; D ambiguous. V lost 5 bases and J 0 bases, leaving 7 bases between the germline ends. The CDR3 is 13 amino acids. Germline V gives CDR1 SNHLY, CDR2 FYNNEI. The CDR3 reads CASSPTVNTEAFF. The CDR3 region has the DNA TGTGCCAGCAGTCCTACAGTGAACACTGAAGCTTTCTTT. Variable domain in full (rest from reference TRBV2 and TRBJ1-1): EPEVTQTPSHQVTQMGQEVILRCVPISNHLYFYWYRQILGQKVEFLVSFYNNEISEKSEIFDDQFSVERPDGSNFTLKIRSTKLEDSAMYFCASSPTVNTEAFFGQGTRLTVV.

The chain employs TRBV7-9 and TRBJ1-1; no clear D. Germline CDR1 is SEHNR and CDR2 is FQNEAQ (reference sequence). The CDR3 is 14 residues long. With 0 bases removed from V and 4 bases from J, the gap between germline ends came to 9 bases. The CDR3 bases are TGTGCCAGCAGCTTAGCGCTAGTACCCACTGAAGCTTTCTTT. This codes for CASSLALVPTEAFF. Complete variable domain (other parts from reference TRBV7-9 and TRBJ1-1): DTGVSQNPRHKITKRGQNVTFRCDPISEHNRLYWYRQTLGQGPEFLTYFQNEAQLEKSRLLSDRFSAERPKGSFSTLEIQRTEQGDSAMYLCASSLALVPTEAFFGQGTRLTVV.

The rearrangement links TRBV19 to TRBJ2-7; TRBD1 agrees at 9 bases. The CDR3 loop spans 14 amino acids. Germline CDR1 and CDR2: LNHDA and SQIVND (reference sequence). V dropped 5 bases and J dropped 3; count of bases not matched to a gene: 5. In DNA, the CDR3 is TGTGCCAGTAGTCCAGCGGGACAGGGCTACGAGCAGTACTTC. This encodes CASSPAGQGYEQYF.

The rearrangement joins TRBV4-1 to TRBJ2-1; 9 nucleotides line up with TRBD2. The length of the CDR3 is 15 residues. CDR1 and CDR2 (germline): MGHRA, YSYEKL. V lost 4 bases to trimming and J lost 10 bases; unmatched junction nucleotides: 11. For the CDR3, the DNA is TGCGCCAGCAGCCGAGGGTTAGCGGGGGATGGGGAGCAGTTCTTC. This translates into CASSRGLAGDGEQFF.

The V call is TRBV7-2, the J call TRBJ1-1, with D perhaps TRBD1 (6 bases). Trimming took 3 bases from V and 7 from J, leaving 15 bases between them. Germline V CDR1 and CDR2: SGHTA, FQGNSA. The CDR3 is made up of 14 amino acids. CDR3 coding DNA: TGTGCCAGCAGCTTCGACCTAAGGACAGATGAAGCTTTCTTT. Its translation is CASSFDLRTDEAFF.

This clone was seen only once. The chain employs TRBV6-2 or TRBV6-3 and TRBJ1-5; 9 bases map to TRBD1. Per germline, CDR1 MNHEY and CDR2 SVGEGT. The CDR3 is made up of 14 amino acids. Trimming took 4 bases from V and 4 from J; bases not matched to a gene: 2. Here the CDR3 reads CASSFDRGNQPQHF. In DNA, the CDR3 is TGTGCCAGCAGTTTTGACAGGGGGAATCAGCCCCAGCATTTT.

The chain links TRBV7-2 to TRBJ2-1; 9 positions match TRBD1. CDR1 is SGHTA, CDR2 FQGNSA, per germline. The CDR3 covers 15 residues. Trimming removed 2 bases from V and 7 bases from J; junction bases left unmatched: 6. CDR3 DNA sequence: TGTGCCAGCAGCTTACCGGGACAGGGTCGAAATGAGCAGTTCTTC. This translates into CASSLPGQGRNEQFF.

This clone came up a few times. The chain links TRBV6-5 to TRBJ1-1; tentative D call: TRBD1 (5 bases). Germline assignment: CDR1 MNHEY and CDR2 SVGAGI. There are 11 residues in the CDR3. The V end was cut by 7 bases, the J end by 6 bases, with 9 bases between. The CDR3 sequence: CASIRGSEAFF. In nucleotides, the CDR3 is TGTGCCAGCATTAGGGGTTCTGAAGCTTTCTTT.

J is TRBJ1-1 and V is TRBV4-1; D gene unclear. The CDR3 totals 19 residues. Germline V gives CDR1 MGHRA, CDR2 YSYEKL. The V end lost 3 bases, the J end lost 4 bases, and 27 bases lay between the germline ends. The CDR3, as DNA: TGCGCCAGCAGCCAGTATAGCGGGTCTTACCGGTCGGTAGGCACTGAAGCTTTCTTT. Protein product: CASSQYSGSYRSVGTEAFF.

The chain links TRBV19 to TRBJ1-2; TRBD1 matches at 9 bases. Germline assignment: CDR1 LNHDA and CDR2 SQIVND (reference sequence). The CDR3 loop spans 13 amino acids. V shed 6 bases, J shed 6 bases, and the junction held 5 bases outside the gene matches. The CDR3 DNA sequence: TGTGCCAGTAGGACACAGGGGGCAGATGGCTACACCTTC. Translating it yields CASRTQGADGYTF.

The chain combines TRBV9 with TRBJ2-7; 12 nucleotides match TRBD2. This CDR3 region has 15 residues. The junction had 6 bases not matched to a gene; V was cut back by 6 bases and J by 2 bases. Germline assignment: CDR1 SGDLS and CDR2 YYNGEE. CDR3 residues: CASTPGTSGPYEQYF. The CDR3 DNA reads as TGTGCCAGCACTCCCGGGACTAGCGGGCCCTACGAGCAGTACTTC. Complete variable domain (other parts from reference TRBV9 and TRBJ2-7): DSGVTQTPKHLITATGQRVTLRCSPRSGDLSVYWYQQSLDQGLQFLIQYYNGEERAKGNILERFSAQQFPDLHSELNLSSLELGDSALYFCASTPGTSGPYEQYFGPGTRLTVT.

The CDR3 protein is CASSPTSGATDEQFF. CDR3 nucleotides: TGTGCCAGCAGCCCGACTAGCGGGGCCACGGATGAGCAGTTCTTC. The chain links TRBV25-1 to TRBJ2-1; 11 positions agree with TRBD2. Germline CDR1 is MGHDK and CDR2 is SYGVNS. V lost 6 bases to trimming and J lost 8 bases; unmatched junction nucleotides: 9. The CDR3 is 15 residues long.

The rearrangement joins TRBV25-1 to TRBJ2-7, with D uncertain. V lost 4 bases and J 1 base, leaving 8 bases between the germline ends. Germline V gene sequence: CDR1 MGHDK, CDR2 SYGVNS. The CDR3 covers 13 residues. Written as DNA, the CDR3 is TGTGCCAGCAGTGGGCATTATTCCTACGAGCAGTACTTC. Its protein product is CASSGHYSYEQYF.

The DNA of the CDR3 is TGCGCCAGCAGCTTGGAAGGGGGGGTCTACAATGAGCAGTTCTTC. Protein: CASSLEGGVYNEQFF. This chain uses TRBV5-1 with TRBJ2-1; TRBD2 is a possible D gene (7 bases). The germline V and J ends were trimmed by 0 bases and 3 bases, with 10 bases remaining between them. This CDR3 spans 15 amino acids. The germline CDR1 and CDR2 sequences are SGHRS and YFSETQ.